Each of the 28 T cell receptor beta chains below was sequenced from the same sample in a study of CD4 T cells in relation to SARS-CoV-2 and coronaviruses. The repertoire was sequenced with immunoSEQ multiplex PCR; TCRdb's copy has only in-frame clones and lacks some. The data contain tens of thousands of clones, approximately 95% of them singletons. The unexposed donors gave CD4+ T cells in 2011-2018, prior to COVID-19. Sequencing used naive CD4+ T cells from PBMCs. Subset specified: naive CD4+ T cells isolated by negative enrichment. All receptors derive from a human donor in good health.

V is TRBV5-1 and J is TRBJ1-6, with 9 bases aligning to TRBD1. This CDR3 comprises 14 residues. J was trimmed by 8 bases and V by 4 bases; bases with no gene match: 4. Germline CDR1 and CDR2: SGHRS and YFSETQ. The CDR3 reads CASSPGDRDSPLHF. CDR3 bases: TGCGCCAGCAGCCCAGGGGACAGGGATTCACCCCTCCACTTT.

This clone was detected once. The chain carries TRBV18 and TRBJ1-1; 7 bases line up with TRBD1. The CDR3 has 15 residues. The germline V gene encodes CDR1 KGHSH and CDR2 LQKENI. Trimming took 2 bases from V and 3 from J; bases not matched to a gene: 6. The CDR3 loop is CASSPYPTGDTEAFF. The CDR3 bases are TGTGCCAGCTCACCATATCCAACAGGGGACACTGAAGCTTTCTTT.

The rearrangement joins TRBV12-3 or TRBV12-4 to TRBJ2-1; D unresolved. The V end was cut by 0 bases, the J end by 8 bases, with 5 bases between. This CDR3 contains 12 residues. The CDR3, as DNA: TGTGCCAGCAGTTTAGCGGGCTATGAGCAGTTCTTC. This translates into CASSLAGYEQFF.

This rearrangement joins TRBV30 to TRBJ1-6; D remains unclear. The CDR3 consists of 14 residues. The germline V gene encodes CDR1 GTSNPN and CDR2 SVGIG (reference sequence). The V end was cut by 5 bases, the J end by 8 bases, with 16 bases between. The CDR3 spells CAWAPWAGDSPLHF. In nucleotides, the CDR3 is TGTGCCTGGGCGCCGTGGGCCGGCGATTCACCCCTCCACTTT.

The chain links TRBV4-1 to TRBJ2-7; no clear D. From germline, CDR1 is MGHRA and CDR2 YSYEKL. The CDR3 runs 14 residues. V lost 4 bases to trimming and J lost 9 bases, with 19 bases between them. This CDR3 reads CASSLGRTYEVQYF. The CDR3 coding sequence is TGCGCCAGCAGCCTAGGGCGTACCTACGAAGTGCAGTACTTC.

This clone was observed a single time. CDR3 loop: CASSRGREYEQYF. CDR3 coding DNA: TGCGCCAGCAGCCGGGGGAGGGAGTACGAGCAGTACTTC. V and J are TRBV4-1 and TRBJ2-7; 7 bases fit TRBD2. V lost 4 bases to trimming and J lost 4 bases; unmatched junction nucleotides: 4. Germline values: CDR1 MGHRA, CDR2 YSYEKL. This CDR3 contains 13 residues.

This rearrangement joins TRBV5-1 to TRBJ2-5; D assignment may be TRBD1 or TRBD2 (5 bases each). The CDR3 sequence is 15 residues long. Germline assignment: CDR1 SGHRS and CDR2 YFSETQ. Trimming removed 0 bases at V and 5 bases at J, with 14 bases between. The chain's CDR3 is CASSLVPSSGETQYF. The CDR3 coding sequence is TGCGCCAGCAGCTTGGTTCCTAGCTCAGGGGAGACCCAGTACTTC.

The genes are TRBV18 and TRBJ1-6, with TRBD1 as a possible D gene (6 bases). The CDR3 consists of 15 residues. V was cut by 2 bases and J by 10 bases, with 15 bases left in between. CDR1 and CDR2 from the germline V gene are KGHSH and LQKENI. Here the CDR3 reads CASSPRGSLDSPLHF. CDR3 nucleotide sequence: TGTGCCAGCTCACCAAGGGGGAGCCTGGACTCACCCCTCCACTTT.

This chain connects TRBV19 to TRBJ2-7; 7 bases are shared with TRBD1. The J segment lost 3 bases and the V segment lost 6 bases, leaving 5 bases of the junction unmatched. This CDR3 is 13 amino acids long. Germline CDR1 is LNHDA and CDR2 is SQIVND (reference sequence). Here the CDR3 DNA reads TGTGCCAGTAGCCCGGGACAGAACTACGAGCAGTACTTC. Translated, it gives CASSPGQNYEQYF.

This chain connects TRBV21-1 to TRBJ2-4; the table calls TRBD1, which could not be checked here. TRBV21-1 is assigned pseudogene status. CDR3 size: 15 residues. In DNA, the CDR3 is TGTGCCAGCAGCACCCAACAGGGGGCCAAAAACATTCAGTACTTC. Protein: CASSTQQGAKNIQYF.

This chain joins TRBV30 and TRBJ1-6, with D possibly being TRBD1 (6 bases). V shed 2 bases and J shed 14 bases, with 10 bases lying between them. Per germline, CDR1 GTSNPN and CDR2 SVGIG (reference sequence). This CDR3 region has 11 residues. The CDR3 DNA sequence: TGTGCCTGGAGTCCAGGGGTTTCCCTCCACTTT. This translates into CAWSPGVSLHF.

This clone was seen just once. The CDR3 protein is CASSWHLPGSYEQYF. The CDR3 DNA follows: TGTGCCAGCAGCTGGCACCTCCCAGGGTCCTACGAGCAGTACTTC. The chain carries TRBV6-5 and TRBJ2-7; D perhaps matches TRBD1 (5 bases). V dropped 6 bases and J dropped 1 base, with 16 bases sitting between them. The germline V gene encodes CDR1 MNHEY and CDR2 SVGAGI. The CDR3 has 15 amino acids.

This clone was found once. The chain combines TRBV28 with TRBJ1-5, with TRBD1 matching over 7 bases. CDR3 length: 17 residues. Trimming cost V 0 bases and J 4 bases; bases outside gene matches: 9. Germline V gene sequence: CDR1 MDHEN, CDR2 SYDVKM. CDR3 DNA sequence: TGTGCCAGCAGTTTATGGAGTGGCGGGACAGATAATCAGCCCCAGCATTTT. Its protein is CASSLWSGGTDNQPQHF.

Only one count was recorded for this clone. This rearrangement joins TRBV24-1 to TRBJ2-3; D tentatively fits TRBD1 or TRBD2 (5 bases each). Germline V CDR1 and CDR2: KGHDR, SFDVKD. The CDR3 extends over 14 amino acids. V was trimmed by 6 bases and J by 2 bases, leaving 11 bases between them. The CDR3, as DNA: TGTGCCACCAGTTTTTCAGGGACCACAGATACGCAGTATTTT. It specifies CATSFSGTTDTQYF.

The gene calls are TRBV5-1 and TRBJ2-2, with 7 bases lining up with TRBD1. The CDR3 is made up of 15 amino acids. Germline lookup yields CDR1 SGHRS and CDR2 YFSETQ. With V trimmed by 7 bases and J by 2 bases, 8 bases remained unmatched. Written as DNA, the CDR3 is TGCGCCAGCCGAACCGGGACAGTAAACACCGGGGAGCTGTTTTTT. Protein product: CASRTGTVNTGELFF.

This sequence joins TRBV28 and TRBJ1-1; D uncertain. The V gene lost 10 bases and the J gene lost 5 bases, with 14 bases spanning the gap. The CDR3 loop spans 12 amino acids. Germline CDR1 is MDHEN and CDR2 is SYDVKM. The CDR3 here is CATLIKRTEAFF. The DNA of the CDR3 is TGTGCCACACTCATTAAGAGGACTGAAGCTTTCTTT.

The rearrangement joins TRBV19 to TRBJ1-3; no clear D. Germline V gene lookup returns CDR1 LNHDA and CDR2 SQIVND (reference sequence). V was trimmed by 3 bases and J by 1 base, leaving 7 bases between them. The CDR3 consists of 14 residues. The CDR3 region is CASSIVGSGNTIYF. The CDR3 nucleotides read TGTGCCAGTAGTATCGTGGGGTCTGGAAACACCATATATTTT.

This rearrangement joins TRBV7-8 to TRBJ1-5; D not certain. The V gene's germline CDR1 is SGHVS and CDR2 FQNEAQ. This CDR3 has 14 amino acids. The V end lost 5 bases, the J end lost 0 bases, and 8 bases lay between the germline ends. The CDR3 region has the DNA TGTGCCAGCAGCCTACAATATAGCAATCAGCCCCAGCATTTT. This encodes CASSLQYSNQPQHF.

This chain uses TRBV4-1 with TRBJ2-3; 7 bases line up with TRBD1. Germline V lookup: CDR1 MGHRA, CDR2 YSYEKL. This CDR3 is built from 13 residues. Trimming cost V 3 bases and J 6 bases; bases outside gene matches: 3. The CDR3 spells CASSHTQGDTQYF. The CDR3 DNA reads TGCGCCAGCAGCCATACACAGGGGGATACGCAGTATTTT.

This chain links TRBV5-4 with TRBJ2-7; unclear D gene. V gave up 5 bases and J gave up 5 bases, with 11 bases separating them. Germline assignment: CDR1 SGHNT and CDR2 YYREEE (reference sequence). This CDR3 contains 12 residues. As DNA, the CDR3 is TGTGCCAGCAGATACGACTTGAACGAGCAGTACTTC. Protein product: CASRYDLNEQYF.

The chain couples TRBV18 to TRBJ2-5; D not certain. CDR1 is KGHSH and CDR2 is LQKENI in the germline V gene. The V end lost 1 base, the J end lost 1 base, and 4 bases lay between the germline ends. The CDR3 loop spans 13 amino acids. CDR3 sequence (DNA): TGTGCCAGCTCACCACAAAGCCAAGAGACCCAGTACTTC. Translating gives CASSPQSQETQYF.

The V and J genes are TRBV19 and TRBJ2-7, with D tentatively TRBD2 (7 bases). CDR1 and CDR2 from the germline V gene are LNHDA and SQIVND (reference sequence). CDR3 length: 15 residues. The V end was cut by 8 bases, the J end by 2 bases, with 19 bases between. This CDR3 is CASGRGRGQTYEQYF. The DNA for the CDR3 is TGTGCCAGTGGCCGGGGGCGGGGGCAGACCTACGAGCAGTACTTC.

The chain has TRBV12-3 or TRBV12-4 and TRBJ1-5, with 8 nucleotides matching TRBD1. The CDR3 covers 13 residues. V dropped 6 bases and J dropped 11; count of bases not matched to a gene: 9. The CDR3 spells CASSDRGRRAQHF. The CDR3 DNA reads TGTGCCAGCAGCGACAGGGGTCGCAGGGCCCAGCATTTT.

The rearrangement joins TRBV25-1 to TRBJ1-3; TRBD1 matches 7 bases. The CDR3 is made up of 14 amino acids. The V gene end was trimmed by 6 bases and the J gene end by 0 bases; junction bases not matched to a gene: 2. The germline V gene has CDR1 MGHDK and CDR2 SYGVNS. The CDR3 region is CASSGTASGNTIYF. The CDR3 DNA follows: TGTGCCAGCAGCGGGACAGCCTCTGGAAACACCATATATTTT. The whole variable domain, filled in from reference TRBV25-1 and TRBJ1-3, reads EADIYQTPRYLVIGTGKKITLECSQTMGHDKMYWYQQDPGMELHLIHYSYGVNSTEKGDLSSESTVSRIRTEHFPLTLESARPSHTSQYLCASSGTASGNTIYFGEGSWLTVV.

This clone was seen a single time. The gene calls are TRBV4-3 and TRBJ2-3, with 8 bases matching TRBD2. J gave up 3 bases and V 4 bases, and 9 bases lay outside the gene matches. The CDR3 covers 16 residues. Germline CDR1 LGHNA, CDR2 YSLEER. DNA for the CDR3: TGCGCCAGCAGCCCTAAGGGGACTAGACTTACAGATACGCAGTATTTT. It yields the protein CASSPKGTRLTDTQYF.

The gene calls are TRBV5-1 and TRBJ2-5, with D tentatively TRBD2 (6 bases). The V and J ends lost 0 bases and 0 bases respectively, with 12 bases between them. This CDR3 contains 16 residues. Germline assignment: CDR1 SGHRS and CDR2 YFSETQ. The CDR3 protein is CASSLGSSGYQETQYF. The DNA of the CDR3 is TGCGCCAGCAGCTTGGGAAGTAGCGGCTACCAAGAGACCCAGTACTTC.

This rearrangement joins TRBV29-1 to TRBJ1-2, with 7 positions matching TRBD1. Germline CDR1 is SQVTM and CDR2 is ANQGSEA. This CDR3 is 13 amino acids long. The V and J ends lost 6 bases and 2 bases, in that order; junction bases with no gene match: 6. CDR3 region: CSVGKQGNYGYTF. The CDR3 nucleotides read TGCAGCGTGGGAAAACAGGGGAACTATGGCTACACCTTC.

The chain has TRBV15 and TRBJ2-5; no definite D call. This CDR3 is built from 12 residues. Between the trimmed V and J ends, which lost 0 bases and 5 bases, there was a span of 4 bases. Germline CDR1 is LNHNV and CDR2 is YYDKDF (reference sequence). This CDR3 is CATSRDGETQYF. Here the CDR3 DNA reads TGTGCCACCAGCAGAGACGGGGAGACCCAGTACTTC. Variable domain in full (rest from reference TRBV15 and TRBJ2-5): DAMVIQNPRYQVTQFGKPVTLSCSQTLNHNVMYWYQQKSSQAPKLLFHYYDKDFNNEADTPDNFQSRRPNTSFCFLDIRSPGLGDTAMYLCATSRDGETQYFGPGTRLLVL.